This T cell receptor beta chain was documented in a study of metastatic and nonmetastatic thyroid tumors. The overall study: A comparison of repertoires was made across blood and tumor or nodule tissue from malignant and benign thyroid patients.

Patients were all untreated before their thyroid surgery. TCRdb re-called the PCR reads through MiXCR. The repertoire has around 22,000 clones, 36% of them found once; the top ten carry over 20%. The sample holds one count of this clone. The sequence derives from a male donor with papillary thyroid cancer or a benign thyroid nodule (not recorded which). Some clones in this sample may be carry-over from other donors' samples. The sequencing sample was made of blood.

The CDR3 spells CASSLSPNTGELFF. The CDR3 DNA reads TGCGCCAGCAGCTTGTCCCCGAACACCGGGGAGCTGTTTTTT. The V gene is TRBV5-1, the J gene TRBJ2-2; no definite D call. Germline V gene lookup returns CDR1 SGHRS and CDR2 YFSETQ. The V and J ends lost 1 base and 0 bases respectively, with 4 bases between them. This CDR3 is 14 amino acids long.